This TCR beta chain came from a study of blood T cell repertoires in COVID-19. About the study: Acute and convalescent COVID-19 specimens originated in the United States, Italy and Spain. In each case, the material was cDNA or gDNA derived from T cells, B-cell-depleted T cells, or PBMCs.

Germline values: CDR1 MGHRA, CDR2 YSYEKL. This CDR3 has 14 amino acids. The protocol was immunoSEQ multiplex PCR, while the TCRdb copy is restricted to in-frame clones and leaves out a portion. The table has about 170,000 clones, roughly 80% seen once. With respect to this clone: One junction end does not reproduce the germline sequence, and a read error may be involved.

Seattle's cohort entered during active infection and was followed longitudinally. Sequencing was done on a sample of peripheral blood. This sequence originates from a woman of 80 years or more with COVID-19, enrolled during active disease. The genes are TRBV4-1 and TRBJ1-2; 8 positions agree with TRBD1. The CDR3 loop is CASSHNQKATAGGF. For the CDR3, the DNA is TGCGCCAGCAGCCATAATCAAAAAGCGACGGCAGGGGGCTTT.